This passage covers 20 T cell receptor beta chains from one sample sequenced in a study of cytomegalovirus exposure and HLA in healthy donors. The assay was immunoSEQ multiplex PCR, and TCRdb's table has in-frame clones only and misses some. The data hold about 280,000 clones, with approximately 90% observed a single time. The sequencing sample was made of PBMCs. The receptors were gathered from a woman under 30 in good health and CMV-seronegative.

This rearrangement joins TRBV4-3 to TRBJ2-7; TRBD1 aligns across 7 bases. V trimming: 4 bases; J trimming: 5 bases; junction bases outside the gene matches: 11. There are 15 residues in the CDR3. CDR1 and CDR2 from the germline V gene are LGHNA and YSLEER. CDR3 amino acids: CASSLRLDRVHEQYF. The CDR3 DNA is TGCGCCAGCAGCCTCAGACTCGACAGGGTGCACGAGCAGTACTTC.

Here the CDR3 DNA reads TGTGCCACCCATTCTCGGAATGAGCAGTTCTTC. Encoded protein: CATHSRNEQFF. The chain uses TRBV28 and TRBJ2-1; D not resolved. CDR3 length: 11 residues. The germline gives CDR1 MDHEN, CDR2 SYDVKM. V shed 10 bases and J shed 7 bases, with 11 bases lying between them. Using reference TRBV28 and TRBJ2-1 for the parts outside the CDR3, the full variable domain is DVKVTQSSRYLVKRTGEKVFLECVQDMDHENMFWYRQDPGLGLRLIYFSYDVKMKEKGDIPEGYSVSREKKERFSLILESASTNQTSMYLCATHSRNEQFFGPGTRLTVL.

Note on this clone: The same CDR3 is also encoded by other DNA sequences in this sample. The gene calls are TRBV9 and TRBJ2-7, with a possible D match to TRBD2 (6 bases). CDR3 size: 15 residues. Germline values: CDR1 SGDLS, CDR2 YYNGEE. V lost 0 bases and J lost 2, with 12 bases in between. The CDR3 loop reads CASSVGGSGTYEQYF. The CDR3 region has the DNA TGTGCCAGCAGCGTAGGAGGTAGCGGAACCTACGAGCAGTACTTC.

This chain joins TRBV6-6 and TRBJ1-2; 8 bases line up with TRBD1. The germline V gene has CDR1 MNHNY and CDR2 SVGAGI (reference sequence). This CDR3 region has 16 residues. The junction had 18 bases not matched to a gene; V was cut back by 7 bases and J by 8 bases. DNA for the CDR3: TGTGCCAGCACCGAAACAGGGGGGGGTGGGCATCGGGGCTACACCTTC. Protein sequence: CASTETGGGGHRGYTF.

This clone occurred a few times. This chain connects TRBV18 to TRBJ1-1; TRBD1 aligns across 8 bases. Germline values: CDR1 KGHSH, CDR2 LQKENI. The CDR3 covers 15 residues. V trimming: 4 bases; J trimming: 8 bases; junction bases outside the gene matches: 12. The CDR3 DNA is TGTGCCAGCTCACGACTTGAACAGGGGGTCTCCGAAGCTTTCTTT. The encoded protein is CASSRLEQGVSEAFF.

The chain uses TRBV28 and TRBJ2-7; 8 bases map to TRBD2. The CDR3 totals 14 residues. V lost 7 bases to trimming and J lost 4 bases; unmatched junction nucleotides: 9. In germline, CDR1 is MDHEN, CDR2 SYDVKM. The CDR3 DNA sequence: TGTGCCAGCACCTCCTTCGGGAGGGGGTACGAGCAGTACTTC. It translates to CASTSFGRGYEQYF.

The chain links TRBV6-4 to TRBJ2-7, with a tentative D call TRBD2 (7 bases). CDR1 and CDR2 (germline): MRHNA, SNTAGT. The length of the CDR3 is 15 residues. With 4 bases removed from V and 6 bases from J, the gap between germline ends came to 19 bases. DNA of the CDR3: TGTGCCAGCAGTGCTTGGGAACAGGGAGGGTGCGAGCAGTACTTC. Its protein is CASSAWEQGGCEQYF.

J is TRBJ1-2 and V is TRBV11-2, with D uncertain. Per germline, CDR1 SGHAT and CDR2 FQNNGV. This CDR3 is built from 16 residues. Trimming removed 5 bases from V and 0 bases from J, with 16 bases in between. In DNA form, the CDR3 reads TGTGCCAGCAGCCAAAACCACAGAATTACTAACTATGGCTACACCTTC. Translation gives CASSQNHRITNYGYTF.

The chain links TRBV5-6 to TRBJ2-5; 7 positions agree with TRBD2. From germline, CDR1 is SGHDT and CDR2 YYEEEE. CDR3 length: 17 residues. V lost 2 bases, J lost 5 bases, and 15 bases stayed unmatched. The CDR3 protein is CASSFKFNSGIGETQYF. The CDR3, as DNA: TGTGCCAGCAGCTTCAAGTTTAACAGCGGGATAGGGGAGACCCAGTACTTC.

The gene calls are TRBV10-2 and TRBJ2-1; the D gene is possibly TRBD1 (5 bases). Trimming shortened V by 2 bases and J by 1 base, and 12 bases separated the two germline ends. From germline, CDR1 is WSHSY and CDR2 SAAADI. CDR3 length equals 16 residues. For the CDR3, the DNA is TGCGCCAGCAGTGAGAGACAGTCCATTTCCTACAATGAGCAGTTCTTC. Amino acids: CASSERQSISYNEQFF.

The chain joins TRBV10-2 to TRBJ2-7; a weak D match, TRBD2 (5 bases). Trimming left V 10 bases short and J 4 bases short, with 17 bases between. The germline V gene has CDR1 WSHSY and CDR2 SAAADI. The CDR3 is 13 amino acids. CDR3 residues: CATLLEGVYEQYF. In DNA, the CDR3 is TGCGCCACCCTCCTCGAGGGCGTTTACGAGCAGTACTTC.

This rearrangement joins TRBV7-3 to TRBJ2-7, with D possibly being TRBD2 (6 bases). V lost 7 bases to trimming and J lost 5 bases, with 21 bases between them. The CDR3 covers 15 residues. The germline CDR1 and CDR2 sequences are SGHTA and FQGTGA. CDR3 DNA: TGTGCCAGCAACGAATCCCCCGGGAGTCTCGACGAGCAGTACTTC. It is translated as CASNESPGSLDEQYF.

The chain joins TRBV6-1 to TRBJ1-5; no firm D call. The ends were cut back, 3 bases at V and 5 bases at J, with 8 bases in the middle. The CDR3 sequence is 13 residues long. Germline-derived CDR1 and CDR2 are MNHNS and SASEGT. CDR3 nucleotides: TGTGCCAGCAGTGAGAACAACCATCAGCCCCAGCATTTT. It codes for CASSENNHQPQHF.

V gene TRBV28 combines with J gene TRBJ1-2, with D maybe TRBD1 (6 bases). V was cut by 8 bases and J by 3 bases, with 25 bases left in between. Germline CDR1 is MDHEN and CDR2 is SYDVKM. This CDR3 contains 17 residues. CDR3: CASLLRPGTKGDYGYTF. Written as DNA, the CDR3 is TGTGCCAGCCTATTGAGACCCGGGACAAAGGGAGACTATGGCTACACCTTC.

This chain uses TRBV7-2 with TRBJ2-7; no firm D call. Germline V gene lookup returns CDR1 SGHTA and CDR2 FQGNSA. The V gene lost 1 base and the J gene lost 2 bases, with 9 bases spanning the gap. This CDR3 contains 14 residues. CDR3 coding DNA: TGTGCCAGCAGCTTAGTCTACCCCCCCTACGAGCAGTACTTC. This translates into CASSLVYPPYEQYF.

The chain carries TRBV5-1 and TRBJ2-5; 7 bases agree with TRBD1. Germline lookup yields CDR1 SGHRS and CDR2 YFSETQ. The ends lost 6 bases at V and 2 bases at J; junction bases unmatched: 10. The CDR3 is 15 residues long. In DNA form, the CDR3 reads TGCGCCAGCAAACGACAGGGCAATAATCAAGAGACCCAGTACTTC. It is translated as CASKRQGNNQETQYF.

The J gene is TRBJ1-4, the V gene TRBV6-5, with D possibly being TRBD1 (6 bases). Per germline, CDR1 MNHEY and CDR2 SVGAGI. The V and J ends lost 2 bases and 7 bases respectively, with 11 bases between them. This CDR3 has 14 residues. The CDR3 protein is CASSYHRVGEKLFF. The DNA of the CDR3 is TGTGCCAGCAGTTACCACAGGGTGGGTGAAAAACTGTTTTTT.

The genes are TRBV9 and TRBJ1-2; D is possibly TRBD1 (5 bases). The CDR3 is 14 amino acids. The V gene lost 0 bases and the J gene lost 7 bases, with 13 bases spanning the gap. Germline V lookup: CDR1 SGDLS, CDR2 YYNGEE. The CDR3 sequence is CASSVGGGTSGYTF. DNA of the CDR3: TGTGCCAGCAGCGTAGGGGGGGGAACTTCTGGCTACACCTTC.

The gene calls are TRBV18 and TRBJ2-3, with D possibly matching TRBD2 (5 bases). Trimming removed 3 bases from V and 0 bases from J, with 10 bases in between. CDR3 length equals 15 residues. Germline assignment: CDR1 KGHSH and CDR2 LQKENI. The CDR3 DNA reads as TGTGCCAGCTCACCGACTACCCTTAGCACAGATACGCAGTATTTT. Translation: CASSPTTLSTDTQYF.

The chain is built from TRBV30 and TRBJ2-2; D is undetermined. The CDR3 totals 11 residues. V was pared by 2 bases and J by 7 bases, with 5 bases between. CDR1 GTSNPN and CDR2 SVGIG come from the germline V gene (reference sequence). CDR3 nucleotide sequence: TGTGCCTGGAGTAACGGCGGGGAGCTGTTTTTT. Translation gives CAWSNGGELFF.